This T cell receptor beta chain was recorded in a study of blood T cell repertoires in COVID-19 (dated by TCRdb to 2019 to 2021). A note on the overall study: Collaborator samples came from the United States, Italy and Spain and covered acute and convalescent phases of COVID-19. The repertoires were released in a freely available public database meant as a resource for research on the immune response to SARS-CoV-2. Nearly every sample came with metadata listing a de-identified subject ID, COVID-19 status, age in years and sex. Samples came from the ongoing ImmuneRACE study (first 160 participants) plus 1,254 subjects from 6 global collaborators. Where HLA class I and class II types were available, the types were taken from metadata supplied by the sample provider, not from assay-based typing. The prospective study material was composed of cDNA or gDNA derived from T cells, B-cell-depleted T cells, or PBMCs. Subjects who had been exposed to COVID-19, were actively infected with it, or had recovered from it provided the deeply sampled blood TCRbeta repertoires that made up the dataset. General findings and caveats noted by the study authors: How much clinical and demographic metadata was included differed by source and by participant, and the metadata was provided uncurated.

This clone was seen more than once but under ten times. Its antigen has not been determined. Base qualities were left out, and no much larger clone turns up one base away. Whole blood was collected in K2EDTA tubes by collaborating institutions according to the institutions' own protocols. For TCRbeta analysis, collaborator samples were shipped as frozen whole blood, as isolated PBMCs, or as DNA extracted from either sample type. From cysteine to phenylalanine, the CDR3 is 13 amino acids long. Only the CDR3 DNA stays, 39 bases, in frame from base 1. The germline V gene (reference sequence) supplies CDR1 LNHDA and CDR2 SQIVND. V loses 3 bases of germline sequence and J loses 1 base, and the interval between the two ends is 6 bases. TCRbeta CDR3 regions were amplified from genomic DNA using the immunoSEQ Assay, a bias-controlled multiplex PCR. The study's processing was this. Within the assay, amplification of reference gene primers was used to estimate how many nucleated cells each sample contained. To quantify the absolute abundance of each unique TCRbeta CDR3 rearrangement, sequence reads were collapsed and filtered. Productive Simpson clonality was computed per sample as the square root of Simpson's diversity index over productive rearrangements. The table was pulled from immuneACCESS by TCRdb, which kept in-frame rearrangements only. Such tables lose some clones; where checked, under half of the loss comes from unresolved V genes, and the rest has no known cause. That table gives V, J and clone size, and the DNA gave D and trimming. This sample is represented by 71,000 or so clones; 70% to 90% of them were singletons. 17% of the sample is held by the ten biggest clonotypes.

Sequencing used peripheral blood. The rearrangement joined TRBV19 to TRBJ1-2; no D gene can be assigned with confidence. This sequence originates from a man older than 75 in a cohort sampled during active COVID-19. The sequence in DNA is TGTGCCAGTAGTATCGGGATTAACTATGGCTACACCTTC. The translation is CASSIGINYGYTF.